This T cell receptor (beta chain) came from a study of shared clonotypes between healthy human individuals. General study points: Approximately 5% of naive CD4 clonotypes were shared across four donors. Blood was the only sampled material, and tissue repertoires likely differ.

For this clone: Its matching antigen is unknown.

The length of the CDR3 is 18 residues. Trimming at V came to 6 bases and at J to 0 bases, leaving 11 bases not matched to a gene. Germline loops: CDR1 WSHSY, CDR2 SAAADI. The method was immunoSEQ multiplex PCR; TCRdb's version includes in-frame clones alone and lacks a portion of them. The table has a few million clones, just over 90% seen once; the top ten hold 0.13% to 0.15%. Sequencing was carried out using naive CD4+ T cells sorted from blood. Subset here: CD45RA+ positively selected. The chain has TRBV10-2 and TRBJ2-7; 13 nucleotides align to TRBD2. This clonotype was obtained from a man aged 18-30 years in good health. The DNA of the CDR3 is TGCGCCAGCAGAAACCGACTAGCGGGGGGCCCTTCCTCCTACGAGCAGTACTTC. It specifies CASRNRLAGGPSSYEQYF.